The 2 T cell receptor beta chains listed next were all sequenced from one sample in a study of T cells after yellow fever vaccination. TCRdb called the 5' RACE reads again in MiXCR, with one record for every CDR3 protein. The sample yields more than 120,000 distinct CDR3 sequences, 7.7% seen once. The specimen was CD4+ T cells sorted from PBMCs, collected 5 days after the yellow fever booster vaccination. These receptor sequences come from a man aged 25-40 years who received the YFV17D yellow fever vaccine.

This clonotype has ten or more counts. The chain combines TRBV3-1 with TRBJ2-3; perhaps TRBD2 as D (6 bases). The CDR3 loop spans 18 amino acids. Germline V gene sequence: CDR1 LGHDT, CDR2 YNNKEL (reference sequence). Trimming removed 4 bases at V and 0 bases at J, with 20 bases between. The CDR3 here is CASSRDLTSSPSTDTQYF. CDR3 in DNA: TGTGCCAGCAGCCGGGATCTCACTAGCAGTCCTAGCACAGATACGCAGTATTTT.

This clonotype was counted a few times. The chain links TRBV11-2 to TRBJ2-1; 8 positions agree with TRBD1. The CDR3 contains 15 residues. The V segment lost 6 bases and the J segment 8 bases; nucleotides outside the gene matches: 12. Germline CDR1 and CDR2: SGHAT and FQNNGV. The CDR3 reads CASSPGGAGWYEQFF. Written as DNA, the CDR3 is TGTGCCAGCAGTCCAGGGGGCGCGGGTTGGTATGAGCAGTTCTTC. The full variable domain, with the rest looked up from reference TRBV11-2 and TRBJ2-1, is EAGVAQSPRYKIIEKRQSVAFWCNPISGHATLYWYQQILGQGPKLLIQFQNNGVVDDSQLPKDRFSAERLKGVDSTLKIQPAKLEDSAVYLCASSPGGAGWYEQFFGPGTRLTVL.